These 18 T cell receptor beta chains were sequenced from one sample in a study of blood T cell repertoires in COVID-19. Clones were sequenced by immunoSEQ multiplex PCR, and TCRdb holds only the in-frame ones, with some missing. The sample includes about 260,000 clones, approximately 87% of them seen just once. Sequenced sample: peripheral blood. The source is a man aged 55-75 years who had recovered from COVID-19.

The rearrangement joins TRBV2 to TRBJ2-3; 11 positions match TRBD2. Germline CDR1 is SNHLY and CDR2 is FYNNEI. The CDR3 has 14 residues. J was trimmed by 3 bases and V by 6 bases; bases with no gene match: 2. CDR3 region: CASRLAGATDTQYF. The DNA for the CDR3 is TGTGCCAGCAGACTAGCGGGAGCAACAGATACGCAGTATTTT.

The chain couples TRBV21-1 to TRBJ1-1; the tabulated D call, TRBD1, remains unverified against the DNA. TRBV21-1 counts as a pseudogene. The CDR3 has 18 residues. The CDR3 bases are TGTGCCAGCAGCAATGGGGACAGGGGGCTCCCCAGAGGGACTGAAGCTTTCTTT. This gives the protein CASSNGDRGLPRGTEAFF.

The chain carries TRBV30 and TRBJ2-7; TRBD1 is a possible D gene (6 bases). The germline V gene encodes CDR1 GTSNPN and CDR2 SVGIG (reference sequence). The CDR3 spans 15 residues. Trimming left V 1 base short and J 3 bases short, with 16 bases between. DNA of the CDR3: TGTGCCTGGAGTGGCCAACAGGGAAGTGGCTACGAGCAGTACTTC. It translates to CAWSGQQGSGYEQYF.

The V and J genes are TRBV28 and TRBJ1-1; 7 bases are a match to TRBD1. There are 12 residues in the CDR3. The J segment lost 2 bases and the V segment lost 8 bases, leaving 2 bases of the junction unmatched. Per germline, CDR1 MDHEN and CDR2 SYDVKM. The CDR3 protein is CASRDSNTEAFF. DNA for the CDR3: TGTGCCAGCCGGGACAGCAACACTGAAGCTTTCTTT.

The chain couples TRBV28 to TRBJ2-2; D may be TRBD2 (6 bases). The CDR3 contains 15 residues. V lost 6 bases and J lost 4, with 15 bases in between. Per germline, CDR1 MDHEN and CDR2 SYDVKM. The CDR3 reads CASSKAGGVTGELFF. In DNA, the CDR3 is TGTGCCAGCAGCAAGGCCGGGGGAGTCACCGGGGAGCTGTTTTTT.

V gene TRBV19 combines with J gene TRBJ1-1, with a possible D match to TRBD1 (6 bases). V lost 7 bases, J lost 5 bases, and 14 bases lay in between. The CDR3 sequence is 13 residues long. Germline V gene lookup returns CDR1 LNHDA and CDR2 SQIVND (reference sequence). The CDR3 is CASIGWGPTEAFF. CDR3 nucleotides: TGTGCCAGTATTGGCTGGGGGCCGACTGAAGCTTTCTTT.

V and J are TRBV4-2 and TRBJ1-1; D is possibly TRBD1 (6 bases). CDR3 size: 16 residues. V shed 0 bases and J shed 1 base, with 12 bases lying between them. CDR1 and CDR2 from the germline V gene are LGHNA and YNFKEQ. The CDR3 loop is CASSQEGRGTNTEAFF. For the CDR3, the DNA is TGTGCCAGCAGCCAAGAAGGAAGGGGGACGAACACTGAAGCTTTCTTT.

This chain connects TRBV21-1 to TRBJ2-3; the table calls TRBD2, which could not be checked here. TRBV21-1 is assigned pseudogene status. This CDR3 has 18 residues. The CDR3 nucleotides read TGTGCCAGCAGCAAAACATTTTGCGACGGGAGTCTCGCAGATACGCAGTATTTT. Translated, it gives CASSKTFCDGSLADTQYF.

V gene TRBV29-1 combines with J gene TRBJ2-6; 7 nucleotides line up with TRBD1. V lost 4 bases and J lost 1; bases outside the gene matches: 1. The CDR3 has 14 amino acids. Per the germline V gene, CDR1 is SQVTM and CDR2 is ANQGSEA. The CDR3 sequence is CSVGGQSGANVLTF. The CDR3 bases are TGCAGCGTTGGGGGACAGTCTGGGGCCAACGTCCTGACTTTC.

The genes are TRBV19 and TRBJ2-1; 8 bases match TRBD2. Germline values: CDR1 LNHDA, CDR2 SQIVND (reference sequence). After removal of 4 bases from V and 5 bases from J, the junction contained 16 bases not matched to a gene. CDR3 size: 18 residues. The CDR3 DNA follows: TGTGCCAGTAGTACACAGGCGGGGGGACTAGGCCGGAACAATGAGCAGTTCTTC. This translates into CASSTQAGGLGRNNEQFF.

This chain connects TRBV5-1 to TRBJ2-2; maybe TRBD1 (5 bases). Germline CDR1 reads SGHRS; CDR2 reads YFSETQ. The CDR3 extends over 14 amino acids. Trimming stripped 5 bases from V and 5 bases from J, with 13 bases between. CDR3 sequence: CASSVKGETGELFF. As DNA, the CDR3 is TGCGCCAGCAGTGTGAAAGGGGAAACCGGGGAGCTGTTTTTT.

The V and J genes are TRBV28 and TRBJ2-5; 8 bases map to TRBD1. CDR3 length: 14 amino acids. Germline V gene lookup returns CDR1 MDHEN and CDR2 SYDVKM. The J segment lost 1 base and the V segment lost 5 bases, leaving 3 bases of the junction unmatched. Here the CDR3 reads CASSPTGGQETQYF. The DNA of the CDR3 is TGTGCCAGCAGTCCTACAGGGGGCCAAGAGACCCAGTACTTC.

This clone was detected only a few times. The chain uses TRBV28 and TRBJ2-3, with TRBD1 matching over 9 bases. CDR3 length equals 16 residues. Germline CDR1 and CDR2: MDHEN and SYDVKM. Unmatched junction bases numbered 14, after V lost 6 bases and J lost 7 bases. CDR3 region: CASRESGTGFIHTQYF. The CDR3 DNA reads as TGTGCCAGCAGGGAATCTGGGACAGGGTTCATACATACGCAGTATTTT.

V usage is TRBV18 and J usage is TRBJ1-4, with D uncertain. The CDR3 consists of 14 residues. Germline CDR1 KGHSH, CDR2 LQKENI. Trimming took 4 bases from V and 8 from J, leaving 14 bases between them. The DNA of the CDR3 is TGTGCCAGCTCACATGCGGGGAAATCGGAAAAACTGTTTTTT. Residues: CASSHAGKSEKLFF.

The chain couples TRBV6-6 to TRBJ1-5, with 7 bases aligning to TRBD1. Germline CDR1 MNHNY, CDR2 SVGAGI (reference sequence). V was pared by 5 bases and J by 3 bases, with 10 bases of the junction left unmatched. This CDR3 contains 16 residues. CDR3 bases: TGTGCCAGCAGTAACGAGCTGGGACAGCCCAATCAGCCCCAGCATTTT. Protein sequence: CASSNELGQPNQPQHF.

This clone was detected ten times or more. CDR3 residues: CSVVSGSYEQYF. CDR3 DNA sequence: TGCAGCGTTGTTAGCGGGAGCTACGAGCAGTACTTC. The rearrangement uses TRBV29-1 and TRBJ2-7, with TRBD2 matching over 9 bases. The trim removed 4 bases at V and 3 bases at J, leaving 1 base unmatched. CDR1 is SQVTM, CDR2 ANQGSEA, per germline. This CDR3 comprises 12 residues.

V gene TRBV5-6 combines with J gene TRBJ2-4, with D unresolved. The germline V and J ends were trimmed by 2 bases and 0 bases, with 12 bases remaining between them. The CDR3 totals 16 residues. Germline values: CDR1 SGHDT, CDR2 YYEEEE. CDR3 region: CASSFRSNLAKNIQYF. Here the CDR3 DNA reads TGTGCCAGCAGCTTTAGATCTAATCTAGCCAAAAACATTCAGTACTTC.

V and J are TRBV6-5 and TRBJ1-4, with 7 bases lining up with TRBD1. The trim removed 9 bases at V and 5 bases at J, leaving 6 bases unmatched. This CDR3 is 13 amino acids long. CDR1 MNHEY and CDR2 SVGAGI come from the germline V gene. CDR3 nucleotide sequence: TGTGCCAGTACGACAGGGATGAATGAAAAACTGTTTTTT. This encodes CASTTGMNEKLFF.